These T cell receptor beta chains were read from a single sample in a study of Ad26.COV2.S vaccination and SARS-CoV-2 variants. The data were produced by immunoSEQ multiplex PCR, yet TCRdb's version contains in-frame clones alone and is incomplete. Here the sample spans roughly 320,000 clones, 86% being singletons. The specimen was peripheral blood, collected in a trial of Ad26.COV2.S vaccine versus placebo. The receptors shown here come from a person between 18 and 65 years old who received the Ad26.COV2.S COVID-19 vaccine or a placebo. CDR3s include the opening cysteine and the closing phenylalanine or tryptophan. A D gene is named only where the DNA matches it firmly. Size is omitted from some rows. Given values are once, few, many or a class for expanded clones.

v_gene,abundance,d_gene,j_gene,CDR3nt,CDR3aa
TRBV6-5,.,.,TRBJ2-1,TGTGCCAGCAGTCAACGGGCGGGTGTCTACCTGGAGCAGTTCTTC,CASSQRAGVYLEQFF
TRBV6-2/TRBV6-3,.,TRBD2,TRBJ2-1,TGTGCCAGCAGCTGGGGGGGACTAGCGGGGTTTGAGCAGTTCTTC,CASSWGGLAGFEQFF
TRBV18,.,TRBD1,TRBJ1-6,TGTGCCAGCTCGCGACAGGGAGATTCACCCCTCCACTTT,CASSRQGDSPLHF
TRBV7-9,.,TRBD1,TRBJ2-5,TGTGCCAGCAGCTGGGGGGTTGGGGACAGGGGTCCCAAGACCCAGTACTTC,CASSWGVGDRGPKTQYF
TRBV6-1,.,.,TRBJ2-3,TGTGCCAGCAGTGAGTACTCGGGAGATACGCAGTATTTT,CASSEYSGDTQYF
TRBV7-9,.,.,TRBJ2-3,TGTGCCAGCAGCCCCCGGCCAGCCACAGATACGCAGTATTTT,CASSPRPATDTQYF
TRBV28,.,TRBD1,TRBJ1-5,TGTGCCAGCAGTTTTCTGGACAGGAGGGGCGGCAATCAGCCCCAGCATTTT,CASSFLDRRGGNQPQHF
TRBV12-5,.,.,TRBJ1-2,TGTGCTAGTGGTTTGGTTCAGGGACTGCAAAACTATGGCTACACCTTC,CASGLVQGLQNYGYTF
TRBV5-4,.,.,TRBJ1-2,TGTGCCAGCAGCCGGGCCAACGTTAACTATGGCTACACCTTC,CASSRANVNYGYTF
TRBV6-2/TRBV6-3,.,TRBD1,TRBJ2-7,TGTGCCAGCAGTTACTTACCCCCCGGGACAGGGGGTTTATCAGAGCAGTACTTC,CASSYLPPGTGGLSEQYF
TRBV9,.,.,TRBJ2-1,TGTGCCAGCAGCGTAGACGGGGGCTCCCCGGCCCATGAGCAGTTCTTC,CASSVDGGSPAHEQFF
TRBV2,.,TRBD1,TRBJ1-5,TGTGCCAGCAGTGGCGGGACAGCGGGGAGTCAGCCCCAGCATTTT,CASSGGTAGSQPQHF
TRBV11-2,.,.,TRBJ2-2,TGTGCCAGCAGGTATTCTGACACCACGAACACCGGGGAGCTGTTTTTT,CASRYSDTTNTGELFF
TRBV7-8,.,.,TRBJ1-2,TGTGCCAGCAGCTTAGCTTTAGACAGACTCTATGGCTACACCTTC,CASSLALDRLYGYTF
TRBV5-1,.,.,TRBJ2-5,TGCGCCAGCAGCGTGGGACACGCCGCAGAGGTCGCGCAAAAGACCCAGTACTTC,CASSVGHAAEVAQKTQYF
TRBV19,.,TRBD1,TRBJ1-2,TGTGCCAGTACCGGACAGGGTACAATTCATGGTGGCTACACCTTC,CASTGQGTIHGGYTF
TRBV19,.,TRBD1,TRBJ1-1,TGTGCCAGTAGTATAGGGTCAGGGGGCGCGGGGGTGAACACTGAAGCTTTCTTT,CASSIGSGGAGVNTEAFF
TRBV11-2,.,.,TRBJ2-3,TGTGCCAGCAGCTTAGATCAGCGGAATACGCAGTATTTT,CASSLDQRNTQYF
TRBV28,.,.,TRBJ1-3,TGTGCTACAGACATCGGGATTGCTGGAAACACCATATATTTT,CATDIGIAGNTIYF
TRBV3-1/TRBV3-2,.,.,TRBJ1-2,TGTGCCAGCCTGAACACTGCGCCCGGGCAGGGCTATGGCTACACCTTC,CASLNTAPGQGYGYTF
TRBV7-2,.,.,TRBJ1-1,TGTGCCAGCAGTTTTAGAGGCGGGGGGGCCACTGAAGCTTTCTTT,CASSFRGGGATEAFF
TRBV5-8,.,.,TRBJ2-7,TGTGCCAGCAGCTTAACCTACGAGCAGTACTTC,CASSLTYEQYF
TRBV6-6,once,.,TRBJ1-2,TGTGCCAGCTGGGGCCATCAGGGTTTAGACTATGGCTACACCTTC,CASWGHQGLDYGYTF
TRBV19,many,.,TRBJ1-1,TGTGCCAGTAGTGGCCTAACAGGGTGGGCTTTCTTT,CASSGLTGWAFF
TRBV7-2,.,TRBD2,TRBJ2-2,TGTGCCAGCACCCACCGCGGGGGCACCGGGGAGCTGTTTTTT,CASTHRGGTGELFF
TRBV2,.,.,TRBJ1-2,TGTGCCAGCAGTGTTGGCAGGAGAGAAGCTAACTATGGCTACACCTTC,CASSVGRREANYGYTF
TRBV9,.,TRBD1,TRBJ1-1,TGTGCCAGCAGCGTAGCCGACAGGGCATCCGAAGCTTTCTTT,CASSVADRASEAFF
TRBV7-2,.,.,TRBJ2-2,TGTGCCAGCAGCCCCGGGGGACCTGGGACCGGGGAGCTGTTTTTT,CASSPGGPGTGELFF
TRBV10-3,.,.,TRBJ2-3,TGTGCCATCAGGGACTCCCGGGCGGCAGATACGCAGTATTTT,CAIRDSRAADTQYF
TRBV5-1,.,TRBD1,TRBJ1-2,TGCGCCAGCAGCTTGGTTGGGGACAGTAGTGGCTACACCTTC,CASSLVGDSSGYTF
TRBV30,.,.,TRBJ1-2,TGTGCCTGGAGTGTACAGTACCTCTACACCTTC,CAWSVQYLYTF
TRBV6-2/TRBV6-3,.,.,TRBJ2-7,TGTGCCAGCAGTTACTCCTTCCAGGCGCACTACGAGCAGTACTTC,CASSYSFQAHYEQYF
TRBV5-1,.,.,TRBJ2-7,TGCGCCAGTAAAAGGGCTAGCCAGGTCCACGAGCAGTACTTC,CASKRASQVHEQYF
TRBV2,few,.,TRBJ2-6,TGTGCCAGCAGTCTTGGTCTTTCTGGGGCCAACGTCCTGACTTTC,CASSLGLSGANVLTF
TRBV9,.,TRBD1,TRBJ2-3,TGTGCCAGCAGCGTCAGGGGGCTAGATACGCAGTATTTT,CASSVRGLDTQYF
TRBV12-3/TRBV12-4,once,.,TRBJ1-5,TGTGCCAGCAGTGAACATGACAATCAGCCCCAGCATTTT,CASSEHDNQPQHF
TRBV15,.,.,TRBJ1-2,TGTGCCACCAGCAGGGGAGAAGTCAACTATGGCTACACCTTC,CATSRGEVNYGYTF
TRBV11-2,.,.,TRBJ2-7,TGTGCCAGCAGCCCCGGGTCAGGCGAGCAGTACTTC,CASSPGSGEQYF
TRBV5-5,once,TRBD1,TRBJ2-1,TGTGCCAGCAAACCCATATTTGGGACAGGGCAGGACAATGAGCAGTTCTTC,CASKPIFGTGQDNEQFF
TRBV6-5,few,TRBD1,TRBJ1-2,TGTGCCAGCAGAGTGGACAGGTTGGGAGGCTACACCTTC,CASRVDRLGGYTF
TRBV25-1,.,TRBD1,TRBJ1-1,TGTGCCAGCAGTGCCACAACAGGGGTGAACACTGAAGCTTTCTTT,CASSATTGVNTEAFF
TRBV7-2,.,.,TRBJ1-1,TGTGCCAGCAGGGTCTACAGAGAACGGGAAGCTTTCTTT,CASRVYREREAFF